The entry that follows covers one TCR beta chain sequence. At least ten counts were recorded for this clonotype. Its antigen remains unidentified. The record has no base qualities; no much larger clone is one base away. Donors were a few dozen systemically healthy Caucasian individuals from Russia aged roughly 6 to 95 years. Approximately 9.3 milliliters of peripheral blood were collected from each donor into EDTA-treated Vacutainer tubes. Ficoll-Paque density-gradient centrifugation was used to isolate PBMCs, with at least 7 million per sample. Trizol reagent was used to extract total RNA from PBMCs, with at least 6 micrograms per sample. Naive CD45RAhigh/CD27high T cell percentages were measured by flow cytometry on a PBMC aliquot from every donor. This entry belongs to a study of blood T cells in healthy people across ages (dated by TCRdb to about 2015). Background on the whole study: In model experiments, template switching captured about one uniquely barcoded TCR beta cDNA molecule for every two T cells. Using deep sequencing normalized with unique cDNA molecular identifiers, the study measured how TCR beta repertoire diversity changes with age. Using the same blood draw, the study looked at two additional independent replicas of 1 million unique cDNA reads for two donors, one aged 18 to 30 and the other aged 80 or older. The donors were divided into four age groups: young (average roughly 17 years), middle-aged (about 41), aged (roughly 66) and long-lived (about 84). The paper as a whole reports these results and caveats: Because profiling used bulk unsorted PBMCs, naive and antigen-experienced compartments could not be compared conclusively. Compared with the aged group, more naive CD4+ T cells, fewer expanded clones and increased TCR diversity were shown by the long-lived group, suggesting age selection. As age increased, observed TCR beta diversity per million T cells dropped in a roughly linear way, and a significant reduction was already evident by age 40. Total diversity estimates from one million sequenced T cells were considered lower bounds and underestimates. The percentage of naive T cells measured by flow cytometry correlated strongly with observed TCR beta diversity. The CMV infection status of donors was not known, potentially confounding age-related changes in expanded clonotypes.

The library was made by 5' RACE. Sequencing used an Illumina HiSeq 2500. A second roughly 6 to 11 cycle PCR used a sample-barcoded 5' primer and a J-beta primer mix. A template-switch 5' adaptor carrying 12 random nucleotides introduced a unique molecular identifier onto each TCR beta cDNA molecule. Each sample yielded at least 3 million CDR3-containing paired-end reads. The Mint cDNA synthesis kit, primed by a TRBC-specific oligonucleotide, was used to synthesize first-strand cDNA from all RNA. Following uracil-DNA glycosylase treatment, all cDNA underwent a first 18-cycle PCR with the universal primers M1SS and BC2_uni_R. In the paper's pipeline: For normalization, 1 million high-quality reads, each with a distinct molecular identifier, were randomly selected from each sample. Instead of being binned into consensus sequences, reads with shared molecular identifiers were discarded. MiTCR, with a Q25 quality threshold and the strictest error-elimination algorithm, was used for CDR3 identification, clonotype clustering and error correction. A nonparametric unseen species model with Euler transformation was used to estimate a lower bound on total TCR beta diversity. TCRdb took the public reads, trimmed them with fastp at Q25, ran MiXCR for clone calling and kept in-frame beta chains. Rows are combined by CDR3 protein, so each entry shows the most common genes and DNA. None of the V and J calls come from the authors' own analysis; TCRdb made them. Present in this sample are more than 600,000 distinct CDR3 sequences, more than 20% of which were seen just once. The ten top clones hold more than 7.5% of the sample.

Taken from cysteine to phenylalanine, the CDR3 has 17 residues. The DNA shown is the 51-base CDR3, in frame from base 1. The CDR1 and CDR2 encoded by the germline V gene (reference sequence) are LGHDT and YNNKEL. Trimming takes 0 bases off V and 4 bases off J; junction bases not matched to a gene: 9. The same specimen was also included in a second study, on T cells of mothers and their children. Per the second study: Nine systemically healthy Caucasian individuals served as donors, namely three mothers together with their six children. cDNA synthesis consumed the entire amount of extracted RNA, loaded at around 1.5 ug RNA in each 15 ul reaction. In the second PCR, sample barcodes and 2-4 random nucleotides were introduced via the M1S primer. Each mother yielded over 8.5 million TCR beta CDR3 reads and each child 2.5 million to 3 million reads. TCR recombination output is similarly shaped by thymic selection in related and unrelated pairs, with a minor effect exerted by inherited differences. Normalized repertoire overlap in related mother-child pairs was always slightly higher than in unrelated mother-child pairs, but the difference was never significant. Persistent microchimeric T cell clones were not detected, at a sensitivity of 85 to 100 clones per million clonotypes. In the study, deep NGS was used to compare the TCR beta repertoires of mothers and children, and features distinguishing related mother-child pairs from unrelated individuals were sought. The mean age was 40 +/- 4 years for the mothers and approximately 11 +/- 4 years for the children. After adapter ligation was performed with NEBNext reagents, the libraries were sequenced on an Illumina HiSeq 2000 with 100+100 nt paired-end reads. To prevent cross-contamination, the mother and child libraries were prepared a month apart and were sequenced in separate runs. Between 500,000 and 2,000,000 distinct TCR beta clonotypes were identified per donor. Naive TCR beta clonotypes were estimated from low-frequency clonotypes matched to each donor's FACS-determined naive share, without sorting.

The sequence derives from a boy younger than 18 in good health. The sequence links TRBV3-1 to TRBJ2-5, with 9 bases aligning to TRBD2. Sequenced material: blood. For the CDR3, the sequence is CASSQDKAGGLRETQYF. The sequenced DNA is TGTGCCAGCAGCCAAGATAAGGCGGGGGGGCTCAGAGAGACCCAGTACTTC.